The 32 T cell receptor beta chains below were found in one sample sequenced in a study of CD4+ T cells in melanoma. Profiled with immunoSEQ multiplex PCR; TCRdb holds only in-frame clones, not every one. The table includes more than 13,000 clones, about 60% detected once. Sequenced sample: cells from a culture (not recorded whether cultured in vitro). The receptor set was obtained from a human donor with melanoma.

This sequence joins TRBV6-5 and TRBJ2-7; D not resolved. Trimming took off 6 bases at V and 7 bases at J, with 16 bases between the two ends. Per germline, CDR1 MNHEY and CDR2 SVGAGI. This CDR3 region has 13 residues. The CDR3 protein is CASSQRDLREQYF. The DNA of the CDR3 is TGTGCCAGCAGCCAACGAGATCTTAGGGAGCAGTACTTC.

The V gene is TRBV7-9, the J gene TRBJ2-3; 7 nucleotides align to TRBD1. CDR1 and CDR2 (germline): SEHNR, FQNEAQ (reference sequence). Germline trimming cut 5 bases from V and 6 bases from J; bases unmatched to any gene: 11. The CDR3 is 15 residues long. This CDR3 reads CASSPGGQVADTQYF. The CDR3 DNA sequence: TGTGCCAGCAGCCCAGGCGGACAGGTTGCGGATACGCAGTATTTT.

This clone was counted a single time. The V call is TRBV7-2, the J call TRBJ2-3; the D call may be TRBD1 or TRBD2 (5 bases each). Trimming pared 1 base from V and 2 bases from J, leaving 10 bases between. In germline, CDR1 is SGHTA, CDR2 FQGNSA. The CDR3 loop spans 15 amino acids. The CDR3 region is CASSLGWGTTDTQYF. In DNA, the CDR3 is TGTGCCAGCAGCTTAGGCTGGGGGACCACAGATACGCAGTATTTT.

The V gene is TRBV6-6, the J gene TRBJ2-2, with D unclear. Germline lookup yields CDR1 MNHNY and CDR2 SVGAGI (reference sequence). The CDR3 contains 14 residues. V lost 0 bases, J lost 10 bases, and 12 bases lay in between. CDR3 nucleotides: TGTGCCAGCAGTTACTCGACCGGCATTATGGAGCTGTTTTTT. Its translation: CASSYSTGIMELFF.

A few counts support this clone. Here the CDR3 reads CAIKSTGSHEQYF. The DNA for the CDR3 is TGTGCCATCAAATCGACAGGGAGCCACGAGCAGTACTTC. The rearrangement links TRBV10-3 to TRBJ2-7; 7 bases are a match to TRBD1. The CDR3 runs 13 residues. CDR1 and CDR2 from the germline V gene are ENHRY and SYGVKD. J lost 5 bases, V lost 7 bases, and 8 bases had no gene match.

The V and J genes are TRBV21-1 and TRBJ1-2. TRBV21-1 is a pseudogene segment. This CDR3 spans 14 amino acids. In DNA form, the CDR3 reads TGTGCCAGCAGCGCAGGGAGTTACTTCTATGGCTACACCTTC. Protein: CASSAGSYFYGYTF.

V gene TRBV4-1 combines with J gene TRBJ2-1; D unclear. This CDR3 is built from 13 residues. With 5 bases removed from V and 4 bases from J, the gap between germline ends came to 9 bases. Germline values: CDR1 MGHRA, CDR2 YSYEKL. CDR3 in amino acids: CASSVGLYNEQFF. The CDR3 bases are TGCGCCAGCAGCGTGGGCCTTTACAATGAGCAGTTCTTC.

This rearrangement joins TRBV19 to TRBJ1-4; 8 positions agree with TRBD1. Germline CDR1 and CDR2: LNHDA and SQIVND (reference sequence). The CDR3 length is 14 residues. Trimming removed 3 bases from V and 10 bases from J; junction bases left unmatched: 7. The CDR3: CASSIGQGARKLFF. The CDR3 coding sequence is TGTGCCAGTAGTATCGGGCAGGGGGCCCGAAAACTGTTTTTT.

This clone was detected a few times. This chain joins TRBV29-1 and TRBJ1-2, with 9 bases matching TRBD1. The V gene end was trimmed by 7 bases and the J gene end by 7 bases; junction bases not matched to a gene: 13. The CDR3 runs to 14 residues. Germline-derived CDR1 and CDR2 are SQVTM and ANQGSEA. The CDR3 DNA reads TGCAGCGCCGAGAGGGACAGGGAGTTCCGTGGCTACACCTTC. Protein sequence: CSAERDREFRGYTF.

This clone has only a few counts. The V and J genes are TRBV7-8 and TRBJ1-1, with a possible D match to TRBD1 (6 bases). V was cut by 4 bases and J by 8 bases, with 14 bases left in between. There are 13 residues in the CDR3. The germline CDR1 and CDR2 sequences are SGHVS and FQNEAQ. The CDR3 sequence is CASSSLGRGEAFF. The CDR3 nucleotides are TGTGCCAGCAGCTCCCTCGGAAGGGGGGAAGCTTTCTTT.

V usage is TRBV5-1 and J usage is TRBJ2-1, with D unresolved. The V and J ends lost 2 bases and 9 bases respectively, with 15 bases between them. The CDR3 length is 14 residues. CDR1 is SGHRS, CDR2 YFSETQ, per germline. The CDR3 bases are TGCGCCAGCAGCTTAGTACCCACGGACCGTGAGCAGTTCTTC. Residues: CASSLVPTDREQFF.

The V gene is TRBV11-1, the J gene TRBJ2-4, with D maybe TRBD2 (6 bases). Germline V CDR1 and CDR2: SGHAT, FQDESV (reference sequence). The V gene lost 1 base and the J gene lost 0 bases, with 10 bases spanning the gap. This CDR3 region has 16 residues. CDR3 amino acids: CASSLDQGLAKNIQYF. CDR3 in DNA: TGTGCCAGCAGCTTAGACCAGGGACTAGCCAAAAACATTCAGTACTTC.

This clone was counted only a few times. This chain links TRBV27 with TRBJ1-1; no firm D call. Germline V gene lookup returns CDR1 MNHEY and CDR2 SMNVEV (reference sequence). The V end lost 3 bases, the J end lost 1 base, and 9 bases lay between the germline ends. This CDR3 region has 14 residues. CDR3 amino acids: CASSLWVGNTEAFF. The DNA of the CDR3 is TGTGCCAGCAGTTTGTGGGTGGGGAACACTGAAGCTTTCTTT.

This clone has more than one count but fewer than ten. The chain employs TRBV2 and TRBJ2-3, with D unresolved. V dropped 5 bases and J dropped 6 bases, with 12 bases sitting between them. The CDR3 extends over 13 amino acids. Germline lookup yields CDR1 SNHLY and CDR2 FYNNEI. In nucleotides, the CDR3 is TGTGCCAGCAGTTTCCACCTGCGGGATACGCAGTATTTT. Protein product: CASSFHLRDTQYF.

The CDR3 loop is CASSRPGSASGGTEAFF. The CDR3 nucleotides read TGTGCCAGCAGCCGCCCGGGGAGCGCCTCGGGAGGCACTGAAGCTTTCTTT. This sequence joins TRBV4-2 and TRBJ1-1; D is unresolved. V gave up 4 bases and J gave up 4 bases, with 22 bases separating them. Per the germline V gene, CDR1 is LGHNA and CDR2 is YNFKEQ. This CDR3 comprises 17 residues.

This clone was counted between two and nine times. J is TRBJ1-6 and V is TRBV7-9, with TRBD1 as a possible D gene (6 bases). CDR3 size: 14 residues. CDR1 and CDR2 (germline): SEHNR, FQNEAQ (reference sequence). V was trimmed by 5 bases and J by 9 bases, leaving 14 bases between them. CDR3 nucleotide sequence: TGTGCCAGCAGCCGAGGGGGGGTGGGTTCACCCCTCCACTTT. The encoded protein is CASSRGGVGSPLHF.

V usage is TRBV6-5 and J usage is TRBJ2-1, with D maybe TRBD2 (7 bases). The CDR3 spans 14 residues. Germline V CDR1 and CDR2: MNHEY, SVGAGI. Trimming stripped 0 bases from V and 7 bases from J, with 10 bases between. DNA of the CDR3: TGTGCCAGCAGTTACTCGGGGAGGGGGAATGAGCAGTTCTTC. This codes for CASSYSGRGNEQFF.

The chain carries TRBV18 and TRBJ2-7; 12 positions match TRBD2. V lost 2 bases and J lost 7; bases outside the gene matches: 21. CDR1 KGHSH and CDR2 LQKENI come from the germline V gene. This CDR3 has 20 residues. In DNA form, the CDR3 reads TGTGCCAGCTCACCATTAGGGGCGACTAGCGGGGGATACAGGGCGTGGGAGCAGTACTTC. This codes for CASSPLGATSGGYRAWEQYF. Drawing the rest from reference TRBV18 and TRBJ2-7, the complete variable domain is NAGVMQNPRHLVRRRGQEARLRCSPMKGHSHVYWYRQLPEEGLKFMVYLQKENIIDESGMPKERFSAEFPKEGPSILRIQQVVRGDSAAYFCASSPLGATSGGYRAWEQYFGPGTRLTVT.

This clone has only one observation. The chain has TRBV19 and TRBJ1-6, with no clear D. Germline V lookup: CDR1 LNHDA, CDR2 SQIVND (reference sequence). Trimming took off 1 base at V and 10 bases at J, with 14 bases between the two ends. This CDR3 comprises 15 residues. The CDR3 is CASSIAGSLWSPLHF. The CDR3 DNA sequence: TGTGCCAGTAGTATAGCGGGGTCCTTATGGTCACCCCTCCACTTT.

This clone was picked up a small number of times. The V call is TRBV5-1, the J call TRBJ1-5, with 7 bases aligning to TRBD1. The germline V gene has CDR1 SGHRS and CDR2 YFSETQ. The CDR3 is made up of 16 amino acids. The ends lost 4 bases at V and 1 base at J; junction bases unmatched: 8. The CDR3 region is CASSPGTVGSNQPQHF. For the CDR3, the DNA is TGCGCCAGCAGCCCGGGGACAGTGGGCAGCAATCAGCCCCAGCATTTT.

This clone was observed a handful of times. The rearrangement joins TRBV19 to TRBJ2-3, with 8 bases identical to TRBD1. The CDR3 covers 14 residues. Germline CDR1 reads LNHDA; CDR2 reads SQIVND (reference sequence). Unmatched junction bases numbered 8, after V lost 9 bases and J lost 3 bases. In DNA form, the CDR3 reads TGTGCCAGCGACAGGGGAGGTAGGACAGATACGCAGTATTTT. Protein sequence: CASDRGGRTDTQYF.

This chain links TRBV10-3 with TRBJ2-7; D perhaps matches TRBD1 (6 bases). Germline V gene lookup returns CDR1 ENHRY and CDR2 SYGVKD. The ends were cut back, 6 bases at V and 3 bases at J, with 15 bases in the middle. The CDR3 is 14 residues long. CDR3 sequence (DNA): TGTGCCATCAGCTCCGGGACATTTAACTACGAGCAGTACTTC. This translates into CAISSGTFNYEQYF.

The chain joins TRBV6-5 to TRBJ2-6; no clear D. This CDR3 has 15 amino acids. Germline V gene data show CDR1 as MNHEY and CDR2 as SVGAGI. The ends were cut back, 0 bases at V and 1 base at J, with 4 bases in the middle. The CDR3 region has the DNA TGTGCCAGCAGTTACTCGGGATCTGGGGCCAACGTCCTGACTTTC. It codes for CASSYSGSGANVLTF.

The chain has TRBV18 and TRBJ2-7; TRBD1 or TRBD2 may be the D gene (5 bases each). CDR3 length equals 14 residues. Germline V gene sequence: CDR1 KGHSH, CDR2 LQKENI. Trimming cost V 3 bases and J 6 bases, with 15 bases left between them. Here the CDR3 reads CASSPKGEGSEQYF. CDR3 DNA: TGTGCCAGCTCACCGAAGGGTGAGGGGAGCGAGCAGTACTTC.

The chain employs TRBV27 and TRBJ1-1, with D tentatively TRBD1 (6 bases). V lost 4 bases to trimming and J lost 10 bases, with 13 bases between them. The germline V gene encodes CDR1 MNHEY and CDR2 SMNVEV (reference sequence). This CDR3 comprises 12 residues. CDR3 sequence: CASSSPQGRAFF. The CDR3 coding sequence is TGTGCCAGCAGTTCGCCACAGGGAAGAGCTTTCTTT.

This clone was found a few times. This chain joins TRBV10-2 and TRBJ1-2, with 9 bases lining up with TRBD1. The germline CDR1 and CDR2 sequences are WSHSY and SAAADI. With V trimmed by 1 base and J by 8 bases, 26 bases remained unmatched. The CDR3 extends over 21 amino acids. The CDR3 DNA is TGCGCCAGCAGTGAGTTTGAGAATCCGGGACAGGGTCCGGGACGTGTTCGGGGCTACACCTTC. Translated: CASSEFENPGQGPGRVRGYTF.

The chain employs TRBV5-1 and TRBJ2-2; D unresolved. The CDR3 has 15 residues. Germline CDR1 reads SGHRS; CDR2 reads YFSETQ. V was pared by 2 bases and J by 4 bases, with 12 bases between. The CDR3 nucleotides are TGCGCCAGCAGCTTAAGGCAGGTGGCCACCGGGGAGCTGTTTTTT. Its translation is CASSLRQVATGELFF. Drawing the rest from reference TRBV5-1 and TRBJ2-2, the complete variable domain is KAGVTQTPRYLIKTRGQQVTLSCSPISGHRSVSWYQQTPGQGLQFLFEYFSETQRNKGNFPGRFSGRQFSNSRSEMNVSTLELGDSALYLCASSLRQVATGELFFGEGSRLTVL.

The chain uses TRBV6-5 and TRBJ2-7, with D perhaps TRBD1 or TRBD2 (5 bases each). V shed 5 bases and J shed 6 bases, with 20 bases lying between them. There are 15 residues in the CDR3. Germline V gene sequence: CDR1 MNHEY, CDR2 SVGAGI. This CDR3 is CASSVSGAGFSEQYF. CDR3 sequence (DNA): TGTGCCAGCAGTGTCTCCGGGGCAGGCTTCTCCGAGCAGTACTTC.

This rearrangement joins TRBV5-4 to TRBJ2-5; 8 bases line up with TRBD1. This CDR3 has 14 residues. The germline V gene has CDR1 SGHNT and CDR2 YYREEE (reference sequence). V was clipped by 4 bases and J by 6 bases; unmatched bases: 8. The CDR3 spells CASSPTGDTQTQYF. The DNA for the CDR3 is TGTGCCAGCAGCCCGACAGGGGACACGCAGACCCAGTACTTC.

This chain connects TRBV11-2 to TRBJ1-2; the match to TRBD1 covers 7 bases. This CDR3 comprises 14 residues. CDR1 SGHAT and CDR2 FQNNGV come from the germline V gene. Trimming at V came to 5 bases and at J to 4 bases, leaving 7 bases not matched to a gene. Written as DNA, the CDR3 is TGTGCCAGCAGCCGGGACAGAGGAAGCTATGGCTACACCTTC. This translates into CASSRDRGSYGYTF. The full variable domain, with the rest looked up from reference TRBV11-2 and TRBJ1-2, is EAGVAQSPRYKIIEKRQSVAFWCNPISGHATLYWYQQILGQGPKLLIQFQNNGVVDDSQLPKDRFSAERLKGVDSTLKIQPAKLEDSAVYLCASSRDRGSYGYTFGSGTRLTVV.

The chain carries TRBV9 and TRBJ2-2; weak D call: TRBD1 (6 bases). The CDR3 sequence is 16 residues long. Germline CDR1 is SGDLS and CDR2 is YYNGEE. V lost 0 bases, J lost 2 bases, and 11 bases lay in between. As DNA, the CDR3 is TGTGCCAGCAGCGTAGTCTCGGGGACAAACACCGGGGAGCTGTTTTTT. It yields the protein CASSVVSGTNTGELFF. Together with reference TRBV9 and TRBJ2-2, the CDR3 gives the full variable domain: DSGVTQTPKHLITATGQRVTLRCSPRSGDLSVYWYQQSLDQGLQFLIQYYNGEERAKGNILERFSAQQFPDLHSELNLSSLELGDSALYFCASSVVSGTNTGELFFGEGSRLTVL.

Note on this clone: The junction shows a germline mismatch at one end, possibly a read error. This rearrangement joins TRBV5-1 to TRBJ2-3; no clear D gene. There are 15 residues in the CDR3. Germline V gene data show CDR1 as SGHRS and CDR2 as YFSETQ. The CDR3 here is CASRLAPQNTDTQYF. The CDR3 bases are TGCGCCAGCAGATTGGCCCCACAGAACACAGATACGCAGTATTTT. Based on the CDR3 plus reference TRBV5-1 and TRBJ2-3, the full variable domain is KAGVTQTPRYLIKTRGQQVTLSCSPISGHRSVSWYQQTPGQGLQFLFEYFSETQRNKGNFPGRFSGRQFSNSRSEMNVSTLELGDSALYLCASRLAPQNTDTQYFGPGTRLTVL.